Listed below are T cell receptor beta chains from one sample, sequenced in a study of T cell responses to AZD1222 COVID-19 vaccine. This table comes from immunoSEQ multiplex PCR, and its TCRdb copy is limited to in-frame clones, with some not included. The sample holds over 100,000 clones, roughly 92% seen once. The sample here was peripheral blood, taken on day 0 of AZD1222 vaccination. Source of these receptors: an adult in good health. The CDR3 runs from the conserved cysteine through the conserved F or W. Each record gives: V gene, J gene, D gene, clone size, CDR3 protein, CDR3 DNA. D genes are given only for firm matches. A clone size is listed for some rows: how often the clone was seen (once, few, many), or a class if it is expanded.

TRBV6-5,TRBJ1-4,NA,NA,CASNFEQAGEKLFF,TGTGCCAGCAACTTTGAGCAGGCGGGGGAAAAACTGTTTTTT
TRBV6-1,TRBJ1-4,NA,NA,CASSDGTWNEKLFF,TGTGCCAGCAGTGACGGGACTTGGAATGAAAAACTGTTTTTT
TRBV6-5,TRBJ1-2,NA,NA,CASSRAQTSYGYTF,TGTGCCAGCAGTCGAGCCCAGACAAGCTATGGCTACACCTTC
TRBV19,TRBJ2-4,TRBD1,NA,CASMRTGDKNIQYF,TGTGCCAGTATGCGGACAGGGGACAAAAACATTCAGTACTTC
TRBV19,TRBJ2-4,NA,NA,CARQNIQYF,TGTGCCCGACAGAACATTCAGTACTTC
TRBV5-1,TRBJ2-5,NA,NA,CASSLAGDGETQYF,TGCGCCAGCAGCTTGGCGGGGGATGGAGAGACCCAGTACTTC
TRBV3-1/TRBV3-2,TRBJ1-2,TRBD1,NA,CASSPRDRGWGYTF,TGTGCCAGCAGCCCCCGGGACAGGGGCTGGGGCTACACCTTC
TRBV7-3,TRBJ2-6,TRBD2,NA,CASSPSPLGGGGANVLTF,TGTGCCAGCAGCCCCAGTCCCCTCGGGGGAGGGGGGGCCAACGTCCTGACTTTC
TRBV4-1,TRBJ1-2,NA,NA,CASSPGRPYGYTF,TGCGCCAGCTCCCCCGGACGGCCTTATGGCTACACCTTC
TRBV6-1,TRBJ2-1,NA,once,CASSPWGVVNEQFF,TGTGCCAGCAGCCCCTGGGGCGTTGTCAATGAGCAGTTCTTC
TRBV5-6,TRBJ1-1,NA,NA,CASSILDRSSLSTEAFF,TGTGCCAGCAGCATACTGGACCGATCGTCGCTGAGCACTGAAGCTTTCTTT
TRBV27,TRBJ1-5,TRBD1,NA,CASSTTGARINQPQHF,TGTGCCAGCAGTACGACAGGGGCGAGAATCAATCAGCCCCAGCATTTT
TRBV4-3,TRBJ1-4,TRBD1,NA,CASSQRTGLEKLFF,TGCGCCAGCAGCCAGCGGACAGGGCTAGAAAAACTGTTTTTT
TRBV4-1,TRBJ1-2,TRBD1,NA,CASSQDDRVYYGYTF,TGCGCCAGCAGCCAAGATGACAGGGTCTACTATGGCTACACCTTC
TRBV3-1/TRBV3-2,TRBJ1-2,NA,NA,CASSQGSGYGYTF,TGTGCCAGCAGCCAAGGGTCGGGGTATGGCTACACCTTC
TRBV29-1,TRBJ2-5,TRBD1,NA,CSVRGTDQETQYF,TGCAGCGTCCGAGGGACAGATCAAGAGACCCAGTACTTC
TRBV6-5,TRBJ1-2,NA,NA,CASTLERGDGYTF,TGTGCCAGCACCCTCGAGAGGGGGGATGGCTACACCTTC
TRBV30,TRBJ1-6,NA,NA,CAWSVLLAGKTPLHF,TGTGCCTGGAGTGTATTGTTGGCAGGGAAGACACCCCTCCACTTT
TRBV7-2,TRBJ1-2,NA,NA,CASSSRLYGYTF,TGTGCCAGCAGCTCCCGACTTTATGGCTACACCTTC
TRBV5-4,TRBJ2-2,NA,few,CASSLDRRRTATGELFF,TGTGCCAGCAGCTTAGATCGTAGGAGGACGGCCACCGGGGAGCTGTTTTTT
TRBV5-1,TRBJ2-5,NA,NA,CASSVLVGLETQYF,TGCGCCAGCAGCGTCCTGGTAGGGTTAGAGACCCAGTACTTC
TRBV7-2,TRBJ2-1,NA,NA,CASSLSWRDNEQFF,TGTGCCAGCAGCTTATCATGGCGGGACAATGAGCAGTTCTTC
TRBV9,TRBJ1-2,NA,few,CASSESLAGYGYTF,TGTGCCAGCAGCGAATCCTTGGCGGGCTATGGCTACACCTTC
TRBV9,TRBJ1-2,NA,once,CASSVGGRVANYGYTF,TGTGCCAGCAGCGTAGGAGGCAGAGTAGCTAACTATGGCTACACCTTC